Included here is one TCR beta chain sequence, with context. Primers: 60 Vbeta forward and 13 Jbeta reverse. In the original workflow: An analysis performed later counted around 80 million unique TCR beta chains (approximately 10 million of them shared). Profiling relied on immunoSEQ multiplex PCR, and the TCRdb table lists in-frame clones only, not all of them. Clone size and V and J calls were adopted from that table, with D and trimming inferred from the DNA. This sample has approximately 42,000 clones, with approximately 84% found just once. The entry originates in a study of cytomegalovirus exposure and HLA in healthy donors. Looking at the study overall: Earlier work reported around 110 million unique TCR beta sequences from 150 million to 200 million T cells.

Germline CDR1 is SGHVS and CDR2 is FQNEAQ. Trimming removed 5 bases from V and 6 bases from J; junction bases left unmatched: 10. The CDR3 is made up of 16 amino acids. Sequencing was done on a sample of PBMCs. J is TRBJ1-5 and V is TRBV7-8; 10 bases are a match to TRBD1. The TCR comes from a man aged 50 or older in good health and CMV-seronegative. The CDR3 sequence: CASSRQGAGLSQPQHF. The CDR3 DNA sequence: TGTGCCAGCAGCCGACAGGGGGCTGGATTAAGTCAGCCCCAGCATTTT.